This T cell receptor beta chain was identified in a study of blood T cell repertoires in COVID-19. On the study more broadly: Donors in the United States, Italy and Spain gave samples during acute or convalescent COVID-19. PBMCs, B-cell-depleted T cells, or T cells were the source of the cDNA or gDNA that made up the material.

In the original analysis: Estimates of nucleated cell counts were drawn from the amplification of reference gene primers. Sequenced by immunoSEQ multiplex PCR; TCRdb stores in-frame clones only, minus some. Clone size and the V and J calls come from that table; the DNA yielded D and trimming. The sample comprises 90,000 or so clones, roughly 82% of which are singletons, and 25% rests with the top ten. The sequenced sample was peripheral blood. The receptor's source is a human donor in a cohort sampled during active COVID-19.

DNA of the CDR3: TGTGCCAGCAGCTTACTTGCCGACAGTAACTATGGCTACACCTTC. It encodes CASSLLADSNYGYTF. The chain carries TRBV7-2 and TRBJ1-2; the D gene is possibly TRBD1 (5 bases). CDR1 SGHTA and CDR2 FQGNSA come from the germline V gene. Trimming shortened V by 2 bases and J by 1 base, and 11 bases separated the two germline ends. The CDR3 length is 15 residues. Complete variable domain (other parts from reference TRBV7-2 and TRBJ1-2): GAGVSQSPSNKVTEKGKDVELRCDPISGHTALYWYRQSLGQGLEFLIYFQGNSAPDKSGLPSDRFSAERTGGSVSTLTIQRTQQEDSAVYLCASSLLADSNYGYTFGSGTRLTVV.